The sequence of this T cell receptor beta chain was determined in a study of cytomegalovirus exposure and HLA in healthy donors. Study observations and caveats: What was likely a sequencing artifact was a cluster of highly shared sequence variants. The authors later linked a missense DCLRE1C variant to TCR beta V- and J-gene trimming.

The study ran its PCR with 60 Vbeta and 13 Jbeta primers. The table came from immunoSEQ multiplex PCR; TCRdb's copy has only in-frame clones and leaves some out. Among 100,000 to 150,000 clones listed, approximately 84% were seen once. The CDR3 is 13 amino acids. The J segment lost 7 bases and the V segment lost 2 bases, leaving 1 base of the junction unmatched. CDR1 and CDR2 from the germline V gene are SGHTA and FQGNSA. All donors participated as healthy donors of bone marrow. About this clone: Its antigen is still unknown.

The TCR comes from a man aged 18 to 30 in good health and CMV-seropositive. Sequenced input: PBMCs. V is TRBV7-2 and J is TRBJ2-1; 8 nucleotides line up with TRBD1. The CDR3 protein is CASSLQGANEQFF. CDR3 in DNA: TGTGCCAGCAGCTTACAGGGGGCTAATGAGCAGTTCTTC. The variable domain in full, with the rest retrieved from reference TRBV7-2 and TRBJ2-1, is GAGVSQSPSNKVTEKGKDVELRCDPISGHTALYWYRQSLGQGLEFLIYFQGNSAPDKSGLPSDRFSAERTGGSVSTLTIQRTQQEDSAVYLCASSLQGANEQFFGPGTRLTVL.